This entry lists 23 T cell receptor beta chains sequenced from one sample in a study of cytomegalovirus exposure and HLA in healthy donors. Primers: 60 Vbeta forward and 13 Jbeta reverse. The repertoire was sequenced with immunoSEQ multiplex PCR; TCRdb's copy has only in-frame clones and lacks some. The sample yields about 140,000 clones, around four fifths seen once. The material sequenced was PBMCs. The receptors derive from a man aged 30 to 45 in good health and CMV-seropositive.

V and J are TRBV14 and TRBJ2-3; unclear D gene. Trimming pared 9 bases from V and 10 bases from J, leaving 17 bases between. From germline, CDR1 is SGHDN and CDR2 FVKESK. This CDR3 region has 12 residues. This CDR3 is CASSQSSISQYF. The CDR3, as DNA: TGTGCCAGTTCCCAGTCCAGTATTTCGCAGTATTTT.

The rearrangement uses TRBV11-2 and TRBJ2-5; D might be TRBD2 (7 bases). The ends were cut back, 2 bases at V and 5 bases at J, with 21 bases in the middle. The germline V gene encodes CDR1 SGHAT and CDR2 FQNNGV. This CDR3 has 17 amino acids. CDR3 loop: CASSLSHGGGAGETQYF. CDR3 sequence (DNA): TGTGCCAGCAGCTTATCCCATGGTGGGGGGGCGGGGGAGACCCAGTACTTC. Combining the CDR3 with reference TRBV11-2 and TRBJ2-5 gives the whole variable domain EAGVAQSPRYKIIEKRQSVAFWCNPISGHATLYWYQQILGQGPKLLIQFQNNGVVDDSQLPKDRFSAERLKGVDSTLKIQPAKLEDSAVYLCASSLSHGGGAGETQYFGPGTRLLVL.

This clone showed up just once. The V and J genes are TRBV29-1 and TRBJ2-7; possible D gene TRBD2, 5 bases. Germline lookup yields CDR1 SQVTM and CDR2 ANQGSEA. The CDR3 is made up of 11 amino acids. With 6 bases removed from V and 7 bases from J, the gap between germline ends came to 13 bases. In DNA, the CDR3 is TGCAGCGTGAGGGCCCTGGGAGAGCAGTACTTC. Translating it yields CSVRALGEQYF.

Only a few counts were recorded for this clone. The chain couples TRBV6-1 to TRBJ2-7, with a weak D call TRBD1 (5 bases). V was cut by 4 bases and J by 4 bases, with 5 bases left in between. Germline V CDR1 and CDR2: MNHNS, SASEGT. The CDR3 loop spans 11 amino acids. CDR3 loop: CASSAGYEQYF. The CDR3 nucleotides read TGTGCCAGCAGTGCAGGGTACGAGCAGTACTTC.

The chain combines TRBV9 with TRBJ1-2; no clear D gene. Trimming took 1 base from V and 0 from J, leaving 10 bases between them. Germline V gene data show CDR1 as SGDLS and CDR2 as YYNGEE. The CDR3 totals 15 residues. In DNA, the CDR3 is TGTGCCAGCAGCGTATGGCAGGATGCTAACTATGGCTACACCTTC. Translated: CASSVWQDANYGYTF. The whole variable domain, filled in from reference TRBV9 and TRBJ1-2, reads DSGVTQTPKHLITATGQRVTLRCSPRSGDLSVYWYQQSLDQGLQFLIQYYNGEERAKGNILERFSAQQFPDLHSELNLSSLELGDSALYFCASSVWQDANYGYTFGSGTRLTVV.

A note on this clone: At one of its ends the junction is not consistent with the germline gene, which may arise from a read error. The V and J genes are TRBV28 and TRBJ1-1; D gene uncertain. This CDR3 region has 14 residues. Germline-derived CDR1 and CDR2 are MDHEN and SYDVKM. The CDR3 sequence: CASSSYGKNAEAFF. CDR3 in DNA: TGTGCCAGCAGTTCCTACGGGAAGAACGCTGAAGCTTTCTTT.

As concerns this clone: One junction end does not reproduce the germline sequence, and a read error may be involved. The V gene is TRBV7-3, the J gene TRBJ2-3, with 8 bases fitting TRBD2. This CDR3 region has 12 residues. Germline lookup yields CDR1 SGHTA and CDR2 FQGTGA. CDR3 loop: CASSSTSGTQYF. In DNA, the CDR3 is TGTGCCAGCAGCTCTACTAGCGGTACGCAATATTTT.

The V call is TRBV5-4, the J call TRBJ2-1; TRBD2 agrees at 16 bases. This CDR3 spans 15 amino acids. CDR1 and CDR2 from the germline V gene are SGHNT and YYREEE (reference sequence). The junction had 1 base not matched to a gene; V was cut back by 3 bases and J by 7 bases. Here the CDR3 DNA reads TGTGCCAGCAGCTGGGGACTAGCGGGGGGGAATGAGCAGTTCTTC. Amino acids: CASSWGLAGGNEQFF.

V gene TRBV7-9 combines with J gene TRBJ1-5; D remains ambiguous. Germline assignment: CDR1 SEHNR and CDR2 FQNEAQ (reference sequence). This CDR3 contains 15 residues. V lost 4 bases and J 1 base, leaving 11 bases between the germline ends. The DNA for the CDR3 is TGTGCCAGCAGCTCGACTACAGACAGCAATCAGCCCCAGCATTTT. This translates into CASSSTTDSNQPQHF.

V and J are TRBV6-1 and TRBJ1-2, with D uncertain. Germline V CDR1 and CDR2: MNHNS, SASEGT. CDR3 length: 13 amino acids. Deletions cut 2 bases from V and 3 bases from J, with 7 bases between. The CDR3 sequence: CASSELSDYGYTF. The CDR3 region has the DNA TGTGCCAGCAGTGAACTTAGTGACTATGGCTACACCTTC.

This sequence joins TRBV11-3 and TRBJ2-6; perhaps TRBD1 as D (5 bases). V dropped 3 bases and J dropped 0 bases, with 9 bases sitting between them. The CDR3 runs 16 residues. CDR1 and CDR2 from the germline V gene are SGHNT and YENEEA. The CDR3 DNA reads TGTGCCAGCAGCTTCCCAGACAGCTCTGGGGCCAACGTCCTGACTTTC. This translates into CASSFPDSSGANVLTF.

This clone was counted a few times. The chain recombines TRBV28 with TRBJ2-2; D remains ambiguous. From germline, CDR1 is MDHEN and CDR2 SYDVKM. The V end lost 7 bases, the J end lost 3 bases, and 12 bases lay between the germline ends. This CDR3 region has 14 residues. CDR3 protein: CASTLRRYTGELFF. The CDR3 DNA reads as TGTGCCAGCACCCTGAGGCGCTACACCGGGGAGCTGTTTTTT.

The rearrangement uses TRBV7-6 and TRBJ1-4; no reliable D call. V was shortened by 1 base and J by 8 bases, with 11 bases between the two germline ends. The CDR3 sequence is 14 residues long. Germline V lookup: CDR1 SGHVS, CDR2 FNYEAQ. CDR3 protein: CASSLGLLGEKLFF. As DNA, the CDR3 is TGTGCCAGCAGCTTAGGACTCCTTGGGGAAAAACTGTTTTTT.

The chain joins TRBV15 to TRBJ2-1; TRBD2 matches at 9 bases. Germline CDR1 is LNHNV and CDR2 is YYDKDF (reference sequence). With V trimmed by 5 bases and J by 2 bases, 7 bases remained unmatched. This CDR3 has 16 amino acids. The CDR3 loop is CATSWVSGGPYNEQFF. CDR3 nucleotides: TGTGCCACCAGCTGGGTTAGCGGGGGTCCCTACAATGAGCAGTTCTTC.

The chain links TRBV28 to TRBJ1-5; D may be TRBD1 (6 bases). This CDR3 has 15 residues. Per the germline V gene, CDR1 is MDHEN and CDR2 is SYDVKM. V gave up 2 bases and J gave up 1 base, with 9 bases separating them. Here the CDR3 DNA reads TGTGCCAGCAGTTTAAAGGGGGGGAGCAATCAGCCCCAGCATTTT. Amino acid sequence: CASSLKGGSNQPQHF.

The rearrangement joins TRBV28 to TRBJ2-7; 9 positions match TRBD1. The CDR3 contains 16 residues. Losses at the gene ends were 7 bases for V and 4 bases for J; bases not matched to a gene: 14. Germline assignment: CDR1 MDHEN and CDR2 SYDVKM. For the CDR3, the DNA is TGTGCCAGCACCCCGTCCCAAGGGACAGGGAGGTACGAGCAGTACTTC. It is translated as CASTPSQGTGRYEQYF.

The chain recombines TRBV11-2 with TRBJ2-4; TRBD1 might be the D (6 bases). Per the germline V gene, CDR1 is SGHAT and CDR2 is FQNNGV. CDR3 length: 16 amino acids. Trimming took 2 bases from V and 3 from J, leaving 14 bases between them. Here the CDR3 reads CASSLPEGVGKNIQYF. In DNA, the CDR3 is TGTGCCAGCAGCTTACCTGAGGGGGTAGGCAAAAACATTCAGTACTTC.

The V call is TRBV5-6, the J call TRBJ1-1, with 9 bases matching TRBD1. The V gene's germline CDR1 is SGHDT and CDR2 YYEEEE. This CDR3 comprises 16 residues. Trimming cost V 4 bases and J 3 bases; bases outside gene matches: 10. CDR3 sequence reads: CASSATGTGRDTEAFF. CDR3 in DNA: TGTGCCAGCAGCGCAACCGGGACAGGGAGGGACACTGAAGCTTTCTTT.

This sequence joins TRBV18 and TRBJ2-4, with 12 bases aligning to TRBD2. The CDR3 covers 18 residues. Germline V gene lookup returns CDR1 KGHSH and CDR2 LQKENI. J gave up 9 bases and V 5 bases, and 17 bases lay outside the gene matches. The CDR3 loop is CASSTIPRTSGVPPIQYF. CDR3 in DNA: TGTGCCAGCTCAACCATCCCGCGGACTAGCGGGGTCCCCCCCATTCAGTACTTC.

V usage is TRBV28 and J usage is TRBJ1-1, with D hard to call. Germline V gene sequence: CDR1 MDHEN, CDR2 SYDVKM. Trimming removed 6 bases from V and 4 bases from J, with 6 bases in between. The CDR3 runs 11 residues. CDR3 protein: CASSLLTEAFF. The DNA of the CDR3 is TGTGCCAGCAGCTTACTCACTGAAGCTTTCTTT.

The genes are TRBV11-3 and TRBJ2-3, with no clear D. Germline values: CDR1 SGHNT, CDR2 YENEEA. Trimming took off 0 bases at V and 6 bases at J, with 13 bases between the two ends. The CDR3 runs 15 residues. The chain's CDR3 is CASSLDGSVRDTQYF. The CDR3 region has the DNA TGTGCCAGCAGCTTAGACGGGTCTGTACGGGATACGCAGTATTTT.

The chain uses TRBV18 and TRBJ2-5; 9 bases match TRBD1. Germline CDR1 KGHSH, CDR2 LQKENI. Trimming at V came to 3 bases and at J to 0 bases, leaving 2 bases not matched to a gene. This CDR3 contains 15 residues. The CDR3 loop reads CASSPGQGNQETQYF. CDR3 DNA sequence: TGTGCCAGCTCACCGGGACAGGGAAACCAAGAGACCCAGTACTTC.

The sample holds one count of this clone. This sequence joins TRBV28 and TRBJ2-1; maybe TRBD1 (6 bases). Germline CDR1 and CDR2: MDHEN and SYDVKM. Trimming removed 8 bases at V and 0 bases at J, with 17 bases between. The CDR3 has 16 residues. CDR3 sequence (DNA): TGTGCCAGCCCCCCGACAGGAGACTACTCCTACAATGAGCAGTTCTTC. This translates into CASPPTGDYSYNEQFF.